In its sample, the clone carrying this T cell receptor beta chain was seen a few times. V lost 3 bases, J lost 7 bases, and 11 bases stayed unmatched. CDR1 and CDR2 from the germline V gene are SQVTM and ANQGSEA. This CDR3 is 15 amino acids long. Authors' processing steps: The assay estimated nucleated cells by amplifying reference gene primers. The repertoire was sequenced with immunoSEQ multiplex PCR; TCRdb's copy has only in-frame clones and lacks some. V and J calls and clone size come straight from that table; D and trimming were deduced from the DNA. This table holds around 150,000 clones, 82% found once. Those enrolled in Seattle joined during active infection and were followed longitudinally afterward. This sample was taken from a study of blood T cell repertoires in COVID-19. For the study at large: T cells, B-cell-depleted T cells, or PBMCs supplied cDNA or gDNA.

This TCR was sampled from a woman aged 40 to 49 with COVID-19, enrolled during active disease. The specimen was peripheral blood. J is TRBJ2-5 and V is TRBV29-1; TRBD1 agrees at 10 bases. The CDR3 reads CSVDPTGGGGRTQYF. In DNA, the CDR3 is TGCAGCGTTGATCCGACAGGGGGCGGTGGGAGGACCCAGTACTTC.